These 17 T cell receptor beta chains came from one sample sequenced in a study of T-cell memory formation after mild COVID-19. MiXCR, applied by TCRdb to the 5' RACE reads, yields one record per CDR3 protein. Among some 600,000 distinct CDR3 sequences listed, 15% to 20% were seen once. Sample: PBMCs or a T cell subset sorted from them (not recorded which). The origin of the receptors is an adult woman who had mild COVID-19 (a few samples of this study predate the infection). Cell type and time point are not known.

The chain recombines TRBV5-1 with TRBJ1-1, with D perhaps TRBD1 (6 bases). The ends were cut back, 4 bases at V and 6 bases at J, with 16 bases in the middle. Germline lookup yields CDR1 SGHRS and CDR2 YFSETQ. The CDR3 loop spans 14 amino acids. DNA of the CDR3: TGCGCCAGCAGCCGCACAGGGAGTCTTTCTGAAGCTTTCTTT. Residues: CASSRTGSLSEAFF.

Only a few counts were recorded for this clonotype. The V gene is TRBV10-3, the J gene TRBJ1-2; 8 nucleotides align to TRBD1. This CDR3 has 14 amino acids. Germline V CDR1 and CDR2: ENHRY, SYGVKD. Trimming removed 3 bases from V and 4 bases from J; junction bases left unmatched: 4. In nucleotides, the CDR3 is TGTGCCATCAGTGAACCAGGGGGCAGCTATGGCTACACCTTC. The encoded protein is CAISEPGGSYGYTF.

This sequence joins TRBV7-9 and TRBJ2-7, with unresolved D. The CDR3 runs 15 residues. Per germline, CDR1 SEHNR and CDR2 FQNEAQ (reference sequence). Trimming cost V 1 base and J 0 bases, with 10 bases left between them. The DNA for the CDR3 is TGTGCCAGCAGCTTAGTTGGCACCCGCTCCTACGAGCAGTACTTC. Translating it yields CASSLVGTRSYEQYF.

This clonotype was seen more than once but under ten times. The rearrangement uses TRBV5-5 and TRBJ2-1; 8 positions agree with TRBD1. V gave up 4 bases and J gave up 1 base; unmatched junction bases: 4. In germline, CDR1 is SGHKS, CDR2 YYEKEE (reference sequence). This CDR3 region has 15 residues. The CDR3 is CASSVGTGSYNEQFF. Here the CDR3 DNA reads TGTGCCAGCAGCGTTGGGACAGGTTCCTACAATGAGCAGTTCTTC.

This clonotype has more than one count but fewer than ten. This CDR3 is CASSQDLRPEGQPQHF. The CDR3 DNA is TGCGCCAGCAGCCAAGATTTACGGCCAGAAGGTCAGCCCCAGCATTTT. V usage is TRBV4-3 and J usage is TRBJ1-5; D unclear. Germline CDR1 reads LGHNA; CDR2 reads YSLEER. The CDR3 contains 16 residues. V was cut by 0 bases and J by 6 bases, with 15 bases left in between.

The V call is TRBV25-1, the J call TRBJ2-2; D may be TRBD1 (5 bases). With 6 bases removed from V and 1 base from J, the gap between germline ends came to 9 bases. CDR1 is MGHDK and CDR2 is SYGVNS in the germline V gene. There are 14 residues in the CDR3. As DNA, the CDR3 is TGTGCCAGCAGGGACACAGGGAACACCGGGGAGCTGTTTTTT. Translated, it gives CASRDTGNTGELFF.

The genes are TRBV7-2 and TRBJ1-3, with 8 bases that match TRBD1. Germline V CDR1 and CDR2: SGHTA, FQGNSA. V gave up 4 bases and J gave up 4 bases; unmatched junction bases: 6. This CDR3 has 15 residues. CDR3 amino acids: CASSSDRAVGNTIYF. CDR3 sequence (DNA): TGTGCCAGCAGCTCGGACAGGGCAGTGGGAAACACCATATATTTT.

The J gene is TRBJ2-7, the V gene TRBV19; weak D call: TRBD2 (5 bases). The CDR3 extends over 13 amino acids. Trimming stripped 6 bases from V and 2 bases from J, with 11 bases between. Germline lookup yields CDR1 LNHDA and CDR2 SQIVND (reference sequence). The CDR3 here is CASRAGLTYEQYF. Written as DNA, the CDR3 is TGTGCCAGTAGGGCAGGACTGACCTACGAGCAGTACTTC.

This clonotype was counted a few times. The J gene is TRBJ2-3, the V gene TRBV7-2; TRBD2 matches 12 bases. The CDR3 sequence is 17 residues long. The ends lost 5 bases at V and 6 bases at J; junction bases unmatched: 12. Per the germline V gene, CDR1 is SGHTA and CDR2 is FQGNSA. This CDR3 reads CASSLVGLAGGLDTQYF. Here the CDR3 DNA reads TGTGCCAGCAGCCTAGTAGGGCTAGCGGGAGGGTTGGATACGCAGTATTTT. Full variable domain (outside the CDR3, taken from reference TRBV7-2 and TRBJ2-3): GAGVSQSPSNKVTEKGKDVELRCDPISGHTALYWYRQSLGQGLEFLIYFQGNSAPDKSGLPSDRFSAERTGGSVSTLTIQRTQQEDSAVYLCASSLVGLAGGLDTQYFGPGTRLTVL.

This clonotype was observed a few times. The rearrangement uses TRBV20-1 and TRBJ2-6; maybe TRBD1 (6 bases). CDR3 size: 17 residues. Germline-derived CDR1 and CDR2 are DFQATT and SNEGSKA (reference sequence). The ends were cut back, 5 bases at V and 6 bases at J, with 23 bases in the middle. This CDR3 reads CSAGKWGQGLEANVLTF. The CDR3 coding sequence is TGCAGTGCTGGAAAGTGGGGGCAAGGTCTGGAGGCCAACGTCCTGACTTTC.

V gene TRBV20-1 combines with J gene TRBJ2-3, with D perhaps matching TRBD2 (5 bases). Trimming took 1 base from V and 6 from J, leaving 14 bases between them. From germline, CDR1 is DFQATT and CDR2 SNEGSKA (reference sequence). The CDR3 sequence is 14 residues long. The CDR3 here is CSARVLGNGDTQYF. The CDR3 region has the DNA TGCAGTGCTAGAGTCCTCGGGAACGGGGATACGCAGTATTTT.

The chain uses TRBV7-2 and TRBJ1-2, with 9 positions matching TRBD1. The V and J ends lost 5 bases and 4 bases, in that order; junction bases with no gene match: 5. The CDR3 is made up of 14 amino acids. Germline-derived CDR1 and CDR2 are SGHTA and FQGNSA. CDR3 in amino acids: CASSPDRGGYGYTF. Written as DNA, the CDR3 is TGTGCCAGCAGCCCGGACAGGGGTGGCTATGGCTACACCTTC.

The rearrangement joins TRBV28 to TRBJ2-6; a possible D gene is TRBD1 (7 bases). Germline CDR1 MDHEN, CDR2 SYDVKM. The CDR3 is 20 residues long. The V and J ends lost 5 bases and 0 bases respectively, with 23 bases between them. CDR3 protein: CASSPGDSFSQSSGANVLTF. Written as DNA, the CDR3 is TGTGCCAGCAGTCCGGGGGACAGTTTTTCCCAGAGCTCTGGGGCCAACGTCCTGACTTTC.

The rearrangement uses TRBV12-3 or TRBV12-4 and TRBJ2-4, with TRBD2 matching 7 bases. The CDR3 sequence is 13 residues long. The J segment lost 7 bases and the V segment lost 8 bases, leaving 8 bases of the junction unmatched. CDR3 nucleotides: TGTGCCAGCGCGGTGCGGGAGAGGAACATTCAGTACTTC. Translating gives CASAVRERNIQYF.

This clonotype turned up a few times. V gene TRBV20-1 combines with J gene TRBJ2-3; 9 bases align to TRBD2. The CDR3 loop spans 17 amino acids. CDR1 is DFQATT, CDR2 SNEGSKA, per germline (reference sequence). V was pared by 0 bases and J by 1 base, with 8 bases of the junction left unmatched. The DNA for the CDR3 is TGCAGTGCTAGAGATCTAAGGACTAGCGAGGGCACAGATACGCAGTATTTT. It encodes CSARDLRTSEGTDTQYF.

The V call is TRBV12-3 or TRBV12-4, the J call TRBJ2-3, with D unresolved. CDR3 size: 14 residues. The V gene lost 3 bases and the J gene lost 2 bases, with 9 bases spanning the gap. The CDR3 here is CASSFRLITDTQYF. In nucleotides, the CDR3 is TGTGCCAGCAGTTTTCGGCTAATCACAGATACGCAGTATTTT.

This sequence joins TRBV5-1 and TRBJ2-7, with 8 bases identical to TRBD1. Trimming at V came to 4 bases and at J to 3 bases, leaving 9 bases not matched to a gene. CDR3 length: 15 residues. In germline, CDR1 is SGHRS, CDR2 YFSETQ. The CDR3 coding sequence is TGCGCCAGCAGCCCGAGACAGGGGACTTACTACGAGCAGTACTTC. This gives the protein CASSPRQGTYYEQYF.